The clone carrying this TCR beta chain was seen repeatedly, ten times or more. The antigen is not known. One entry per CDR3 protein, called by TCRdb with MiXCR from the 5' RACE reads. The sample contains under 150,000 distinct CDR3 sequences, about an eighth of which appear only once. This record comes from a study of CD8 T cells in ankylosing spondylitis. Germline CDR1 is SGHVS and CDR2 is FQNEAQ. V was shortened by 3 bases and J by 10 bases, with 7 bases between the two germline ends. The CDR3 has 11 residues. Study conclusions and caveats: For ankylosing spondylitis blood, a TCR beta motif of 7 to 9 highly homologous variants appeared characteristic. Disease-linked clones, CD8+, were relatively rare in peripheral blood. Reported data indicate significant enrichment of disease-linked clones within matched ankylosing spondylitis synovial fluid.

The receptor was derived from a female donor with ankylosing spondylitis or in good health (not recorded which). Sequencing was done on a sample of blood, either unsorted or a sorted T cell fraction (not recorded which). This chain joins TRBV7-8 and TRBJ2-1; D is ambiguous. CDR3 sequence: CASSFRREQFF. CDR3 sequence (DNA): TGTGCCAGCAGCTTCAGAAGGGAGCAGTTCTTC.